These T cell receptor beta chains were read from a single sample in a study of T cell changes during pregnancy in multiple sclerosis. TCRdb's table, derived via immunoSEQ multiplex PCR, lists solely in-frame clones and lacks some. The sample gives 70,000 to 80,000 clones, roughly 92% of which show up once; roughly 3.6% is in the top ten. The sample in question was peripheral blood, obtained after pregnancy. These receptors were taken from a female donor in good health, enrolled as a control in a pregnancy study. Each CDR3 is given with its conserved first and last residue. A D gene is named only where the DNA matches it firmly. Some rows have no size entry. The others give once, few or many, or a class for an expanded clone.

v_gene	abundance	j_gene	d_gene	CDR3nt	CDR3aa
TRBV18	NA	TRBJ2-1	NA	TGTGCCAGCTCACCACCGAACTCCGAGTATGAGCAGTTCTTC	CASSPPNSEYEQFF
TRBV19	once	TRBJ1-5	NA	TGTGCCAGTAGTATCGGAAGTCCCCTAGTTTATAGCAATCAGCCCCAGCATTTT	CASSIGSPLVYSNQPQHF
TRBV27	NA	TRBJ2-2	TRBD1	TGTGCCAGCGGGGGACAGGGCACCGGGGAGCTGTTTTTT	CASGGQGTGELFF
TRBV14	NA	TRBJ1-2	NA	TGTGCCAGCAGCCAAGATTTGGGACTGATCTATGGCTACACCTTC	CASSQDLGLIYGYTF
TRBV6-5	NA	TRBJ1-2	NA	TGTGCCAGCAGTCCACGGGGTGCTTGGGGCTACACCTTC	CASSPRGAWGYTF
TRBV6-1	NA	TRBJ1-5	TRBD1	TGTGCCAGCAGCCGGGACAGGGGCAATCAGCCCCAGCATTTT	CASSRDRGNQPQHF
TRBV18	NA	TRBJ1-2	NA	TGTGCCAGCTCTCCCGACAGATCCTATGGCTACACCTTC	CASSPDRSYGYTF
TRBV11-2	NA	TRBJ1-1	NA	TGTGCCAGCAGCTCCGGACTCAGGAACACTGAAGCTTTCTTT	CASSSGLRNTEAFF
TRBV4-1	NA	TRBJ2-4	NA	TGCGCCAGCAGCCAGCCTCTAGTGGGGCGCATTCAGTACTTC	CASSQPLVGRIQYF
TRBV11-2	NA	TRBJ1-1	NA	TGTGCCAGCAGCTTGCAGGGAAACACTGAAGCTTTCTTT	CASSLQGNTEAFF
TRBV5-1	few	TRBJ1-2	TRBD1	TGCGCCAGCAGCCTAGAGCTAGGAGGGGGCCTTTATGGCTACACCTTC	CASSLELGGGLYGYTF
TRBV6-1	NA	TRBJ1-1	NA	TGTGCCAGCACAAGTTTGGGGGGGAACACTGAAGCTTTCTTT	CASTSLGGNTEAFF
TRBV7-3	NA	TRBJ2-1	NA	TGTGCCAGCAGCTCTCCCCGGAGGGACAATGAGCAGTTCTTC	CASSSPRRDNEQFF
TRBV28	NA	TRBJ1-2	NA	TGTGCCAGCAGTTTAGCGATCGCCTATGGCTACACCTTC	CASSLAIAYGYTF
TRBV7-9	NA	TRBJ2-7	NA	TGTGCCAGCAGCTTGATAGCGGAAGGGTTCCACGAGCAGTACTTC	CASSLIAEGFHEQYF
TRBV9	NA	TRBJ1-3	NA	TGTGCCAGCAGCCCTCCGAGGGGGAGAGGGGGAAACACCATATATTTT	CASSPPRGRGGNTIYF
TRBV5-1	NA	TRBJ2-3	NA	TGCGCCAGCAGCTCGCCAGGGGGGAAAGATACGCAGTATTTT	CASSSPGGKDTQYF
TRBV28	NA	TRBJ1-1	NA	TGTGCCAGCAGTTCCCCGCGGGGCACTGAAGCTTTCTTT	CASSSPRGTEAFF
TRBV14	NA	TRBJ1-2	NA	TGTGCCAGCAGCCAGACAGATAACTATGGCTACACCTTC	CASSQTDNYGYTF
TRBV4-3	NA	TRBJ2-4	NA	TGCGCCAGCAGCCAAGATAGCCTAGCCAAAAACATTCAGTACTTC	CASSQDSLAKNIQYF
TRBV19	NA	TRBJ2-2	TRBD1	TGTGCCAGTAGGCAGACAGGGGATGGCACCGGGGAGCTGTTTTTT	CASRQTGDGTGELFF
TRBV14	NA	TRBJ1-6	TRBD1	TGTGCCAGCAGCCCCCGGACAGGGAAAGGATCACCCCTCCACTTT	CASSPRTGKGSPLHF
TRBV27	NA	TRBJ1-1	NA	TGTGCCAGCAGTTTAGCCAGGCTCGCTGAAGCTTTCTTT	CASSLARLAEAFF
TRBV11-2	NA	TRBJ1-4	NA	TGTGCCAGCAGCGGACAGTGGGATGAAAAACTGTTTTTT	CASSGQWDEKLFF
TRBV9	NA	TRBJ2-5	NA	TGTGCCAGCAGCTTGGGGGCAGGGGAAGCAAGAGAGACCCAGTACTTC	CASSLGAGEARETQYF
TRBV5-1	NA	TRBJ1-2	NA	TGCGCCAGCAGCTTGGCTACTTCAATCTATGGCTACACCTTC	CASSLATSIYGYTF
TRBV15	NA	TRBJ2-7	NA	TGTGCCACCAGCAGAGATAAGTACAGGGACTACGAGCAGTACTTC	CATSRDKYRDYEQYF
TRBV14	NA	TRBJ2-1	TRBD2	TGTGCCAGCAGCCGACTAGCAGCCTACAATGAGCAGTTCTTC	CASSRLAAYNEQFF
TRBV18	NA	TRBJ2-1	TRBD2	TGTGCCAGCTCACCTGAGTTTAGCGGGAGGTTTTACAATGAGCAGTTCTTC	CASSPEFSGRFYNEQFF
TRBV7-8	NA	TRBJ2-7	TRBD1	TGTGCCAGCAGCTTAGGGGCAGGGGGCCCCTACGAGCAGTACTTC	CASSLGAGGPYEQYF
TRBV7-2	few	TRBJ1-6	NA	TGTGCCAGCAGCTTGGCCCAGGGTCACTTTTCACCCCTCCACTTT	CASSLAQGHFSPLHF
TRBV2	NA	TRBJ1-5	NA	TGTGCCAGCAGTGTTTCCGGGGAACATCAGCCCCAGCATTTT	CASSVSGEHQPQHF
TRBV6-6	NA	TRBJ2-1	TRBD1	TGTGCCAGCAGTCGACAGGGGGCATCTTACAATGAGCAGTTCTTC	CASSRQGASYNEQFF
TRBV27	NA	TRBJ2-7	NA	TGTGCCAGCAGCCGACTAGACTCCTACGAGCAGTACTTC	CASSRLDSYEQYF
TRBV28	once	TRBJ2-3	NA	TGTGCCAGCAGTTCCCCTGGTTGGCGGGACCCAGATACGCAGTATTTT	CASSSPGWRDPDTQYF
TRBV4-3	few	TRBJ2-5	NA	TGCGCCAGCAGCCTAGGCAGGGAGGGGGGAGAGACCCAGTACTTC	CASSLGREGGETQYF
TRBV28	NA	TRBJ2-5	NA	TGTGCCAGCGGCACCAGGACAGACCAAGAGACCCAGTACTTC	CASGTRTDQETQYF
TRBV5-1	NA	TRBJ2-1	NA	TGCGCCAGCAGCTTGAGGGCTAGCGAATGGGATGAGCAGTTCTTC	CASSLRASEWDEQFF
TRBV2	NA	TRBJ1-5	NA	TGTGCCAGCAGTGATACGGGTCAGCCCCAGCATTTT	CASSDTGQPQHF
TRBV28	NA	TRBJ2-7	TRBD1	TGTGCCAGCAGCGAGAGACAGGGTAATGGCGAGCAGTACTTC	CASSERQGNGEQYF
TRBV15	once	TRBJ2-7	NA	TGTGCCACCAGCAGAGATGTGGCAGGGGTCTCCTACGAGCAGTACTTC	CATSRDVAGVSYEQYF
TRBV4-3	NA	TRBJ1-2	TRBD1	TGCGCCAGCAGCCAAGAGCTACAGGGGATATATGGCTACACCTTC	CASSQELQGIYGYTF
TRBV28	NA	TRBJ2-7	TRBD1	TGTGCCAGCACCAATGACAGGGCCTCCTACGAGCAGTACTTC	CASTNDRASYEQYF
TRBV28	NA	TRBJ1-2	NA	TGTGCCAGCAGTTTGGGCTACCAAAGAAATGGCTACACCTTC	CASSLGYQRNGYTF
TRBV5-4	NA	TRBJ2-2	TRBD2	TGTGCCAGCAGCTTGGGGCCTAGCGGGAACACCGGGGAGCTGTTTTTT	CASSLGPSGNTGELFF
TRBV28	NA	TRBJ2-7	TRBD2	TGTGCCAGCAGTTTAGCGGGGGGTGCCTACGAGCAGTACTTC	CASSLAGGAYEQYF
TRBV23-1	NA	TRBJ1-6	TRBD1	TGCGCCAGCAGTCAGTGGGACAGGGTAGGTAGCTCCTATAATTCACCCCTCCACTTT	CASSQWDRVGSSYNSPLHF